The clone carrying this T cell receptor beta chain was observed at least ten times. Its antigen is not identified. The data are from a study of regulatory T cells in long-lasting Graves disease. Study-level background: Persistent Graves' disease meant over 5 years of antithyroid drugs with positive TSH receptor antibodies. Findings and caveats of the study: Public clonotype sharing was higher in persistent than newly diagnosed patients.

Time point described: persistent/refractory GD, antithyroid drugs over 5 years with positive TRAb. The TCR library was made from RNA extracted from PBMCs. Diagnoses of Graves' disease were made by American Thyroid Association guidelines. It was an endocrinology department in Xi'an, China, that provided the patients. Libraries of TCR beta came from iRepertoire HTBI primers plus Arm-PCR of CDR3 regions. TCRdb processed the multiplex PCR reads anew with MiXCR; each CDR3 protein has one entry. This table holds around 340,000 distinct CDR3 sequences, around 20% found once. The sequenced sample was peripheral blood mononuclear cells (PBMCs), obtained when the disease was refractory, from a patient treated with antithyroid drugs. The sequence was obtained from a female donor with Graves disease.

The CDR3 reads CASSALREQYF. CDR3 in DNA: TGTGCCAGCAGCGCCCTCCGGGAGCAGTACTTC. V usage is TRBV12-3 or TRBV12-4 and J usage is TRBJ2-7; D ambiguous. V shed 6 bases and J shed 7 bases, with 10 bases lying between them. The CDR3 is made up of 11 amino acids.